Here is one T cell receptor (beta chain) with its context. Its antigen remains unknown. The germline and genes are mouse ones. The CDR3 end lies 1 residue beyond the end of the read and is filled in from the germline J gene. This entry is derived from a study of tissue T cells after allogeneic stem cell transplantation. Findings of the study overall: This small cohort was clinically heterogeneous, and sampling depth was a limitation.

Sequencing used immunoSEQ multiplex PCR; TCRdb keeps in-frame clones, though not all of them. The sample lists more than 40,000 clones, around 70% occurring once. V lost 0 bases and J lost 0, with 10 bases in between. The CDR3 loop spans 16 amino acids. Germline-derived CDR1 and CDR2 are LGHNA and YNLKQL (reference sequence). The source is a pool of C57BL/6 mice in good health. The chain joins TRBV5 to TRBJ2-3; D gene ambiguous. The sample taken for sequencing was sorted cells pooled from one or two spleens. The chain's CDR3 is CASSQDSRGSAETLYF. The sequenced CDR3 bases are TGTGCCAGCAGCCAAGATTCGCGGGGTAGTGCAGAAACGCTGTAT.